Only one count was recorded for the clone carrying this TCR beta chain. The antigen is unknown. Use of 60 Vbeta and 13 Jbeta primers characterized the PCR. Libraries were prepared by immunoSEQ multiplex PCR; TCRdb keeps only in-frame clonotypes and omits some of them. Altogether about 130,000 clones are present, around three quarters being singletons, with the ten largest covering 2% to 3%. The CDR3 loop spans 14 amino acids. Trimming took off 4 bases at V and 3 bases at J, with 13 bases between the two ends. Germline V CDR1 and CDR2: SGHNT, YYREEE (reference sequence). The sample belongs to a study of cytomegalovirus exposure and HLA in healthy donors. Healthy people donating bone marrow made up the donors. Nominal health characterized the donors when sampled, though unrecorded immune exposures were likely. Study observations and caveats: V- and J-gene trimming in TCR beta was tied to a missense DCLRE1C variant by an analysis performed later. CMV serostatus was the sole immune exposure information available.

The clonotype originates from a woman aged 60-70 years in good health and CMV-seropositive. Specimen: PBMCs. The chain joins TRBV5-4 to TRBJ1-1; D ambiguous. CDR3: CASSPFRADTEAFF. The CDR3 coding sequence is TGTGCCAGCAGCCCTTTCAGAGCGGACACTGAAGCTTTCTTT.